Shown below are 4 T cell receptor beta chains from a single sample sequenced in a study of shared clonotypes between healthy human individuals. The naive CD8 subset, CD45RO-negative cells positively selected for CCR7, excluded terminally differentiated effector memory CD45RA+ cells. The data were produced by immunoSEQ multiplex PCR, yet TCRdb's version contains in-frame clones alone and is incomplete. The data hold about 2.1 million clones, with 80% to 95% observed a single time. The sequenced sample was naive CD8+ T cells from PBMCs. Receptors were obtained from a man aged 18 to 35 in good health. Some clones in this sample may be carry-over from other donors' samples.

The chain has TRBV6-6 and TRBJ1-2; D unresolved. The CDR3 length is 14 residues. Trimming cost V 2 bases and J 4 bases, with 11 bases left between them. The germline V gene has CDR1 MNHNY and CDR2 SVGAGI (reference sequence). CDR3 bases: TGTGCCAGCAGTTACCAGCGTTTCGGCTATGGCTACACCTTC. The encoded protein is CASSYQRFGYGYTF.

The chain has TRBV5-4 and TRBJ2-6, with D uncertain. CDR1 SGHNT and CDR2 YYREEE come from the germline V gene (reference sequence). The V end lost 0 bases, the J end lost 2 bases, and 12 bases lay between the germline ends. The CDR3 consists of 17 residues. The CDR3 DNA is TGTGCCAGCAGCTTGGTGTTCGACTCGACTGGGGCCAACGTCCTGACTTTC. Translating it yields CASSLVFDSTGANVLTF.

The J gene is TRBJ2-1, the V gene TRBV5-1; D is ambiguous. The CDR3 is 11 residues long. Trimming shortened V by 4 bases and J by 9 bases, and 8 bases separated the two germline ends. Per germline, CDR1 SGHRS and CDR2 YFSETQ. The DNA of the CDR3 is TGCGCCAGCAGCATGAGAGGTGAGCAGTTCTTC. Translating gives CASSMRGEQFF.

The CDR3 spells CASSVAWNTEAFF. The CDR3 bases are TGTGCCAGCAGCGTAGCGTGGAACACTGAAGCTTTCTTT. The gene calls are TRBV9 and TRBJ1-1; D is unclear. Germline V gene data show CDR1 as SGDLS and CDR2 as YYNGEE. With 0 bases removed from V and 1 base from J, the gap between germline ends came to 4 bases. The CDR3 is made up of 13 amino acids.